This T cell receptor (beta chain) was sequenced for a study of Graves' ophthalmopathy and Graves' hyperthyroidism. The study, taken as a whole, reports: Between ophthalmopathy and stable hyperthyroidism, a 13-signature model drew a separation with about 85% sensitivity and less than 83% specificity. Most clonotypes expanded in thyroid above 0.001 frequency were present in blood too. As the model predicted ophthalmopathy progression, it achieved a sensitivity of 55% to 71% and a specificity of 72.22%.

Trimming shortened V by 1 base and J by 2 bases, and 12 bases separated the two germline ends. This CDR3 has 15 residues. Germline V lookup: CDR1 SGHVS, CDR2 FNYEAQ. CDR3 regions of TCR beta were amplified from RNA transcripts. Second-round multiplex PCR followed a first-round RT-PCR using HTBI primers. One entry per CDR3 protein results from TCRdb running MiXCR on the multiplex PCR reads. The table shows around 400,000 distinct CDR3 sequences, with approximately 20% occurring only once. A word on this clonotype: No antigen is known for it.

The receptor comes from a woman between 18 and 29 years old with Graves' ophthalmopathy. Sample: peripheral blood. This chain connects TRBV7-6 to TRBJ2-7; TRBD1 might be the D (6 bases). CDR3 nucleotides: TGTGCCAGCAGCTTAGAGATTAACAGGGCCTACGAGCAGTACTTC. It specifies CASSLEINRAYEQYF.